The present T cell receptor beta chain was sequenced within a study of cytomegalovirus exposure and HLA in healthy donors. The overall study: An early data release held tens of millions of unique TCRs from HLA-typed donors. The study's findings and limits: TCR beta sequences reportedly predicted most subjects' HLA-A and HLA-B alleles accurately. High specificity and sensitivity for cytomegalovirus status were reported for the classifier.

It was with 60 Vbeta and 13 Jbeta primers that the PCR ran. Measured with immunoSEQ multiplex PCR; TCRdb has only the in-frame clones, and not every one. The data show about 200,000 clones, roughly 77% seen once. This clone has just one count. Its target is not known. Donors in the study were healthy people who gave bone marrow. This CDR3 region has 15 residues. From germline, CDR1 is SGHVS and CDR2 FQNEAQ. V gene TRBV7-8 combines with J gene TRBJ2-5; the D gene is possibly TRBD1 (5 bases). The last part of the DNA fits TRBJ2-7 better; the J call may be wrong. The sample was PBMCs. The receptor was isolated from a woman in her forties or fifties in good health and CMV-seronegative. In nucleotides, the CDR3 is TGTGCCAGCAGCCGTTTGACAGTGGGGTTTTACGAGCAGTACTTC. Its translation: CASSRLTVGFYEQYF.